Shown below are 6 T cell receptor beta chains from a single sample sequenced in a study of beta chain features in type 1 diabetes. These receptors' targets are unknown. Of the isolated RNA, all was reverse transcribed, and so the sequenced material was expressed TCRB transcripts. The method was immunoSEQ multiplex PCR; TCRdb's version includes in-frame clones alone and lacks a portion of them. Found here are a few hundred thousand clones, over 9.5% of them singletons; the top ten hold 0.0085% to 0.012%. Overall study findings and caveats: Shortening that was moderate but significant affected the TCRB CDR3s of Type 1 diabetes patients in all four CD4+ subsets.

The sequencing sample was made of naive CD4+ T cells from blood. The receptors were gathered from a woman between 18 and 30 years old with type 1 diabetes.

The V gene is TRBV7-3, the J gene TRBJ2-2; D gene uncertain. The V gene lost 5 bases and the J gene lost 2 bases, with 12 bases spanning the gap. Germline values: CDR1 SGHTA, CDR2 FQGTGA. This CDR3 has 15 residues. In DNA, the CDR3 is TGTGCCAGCAGCCCTGGTACTAAAAACACCGGGGAGCTGTTTTTT. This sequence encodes CASSPGTKNTGELFF.

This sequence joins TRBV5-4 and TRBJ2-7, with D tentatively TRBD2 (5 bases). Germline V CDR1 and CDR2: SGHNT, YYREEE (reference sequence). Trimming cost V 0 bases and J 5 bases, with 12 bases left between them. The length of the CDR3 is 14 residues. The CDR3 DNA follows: TGTGCCAGCAGCTTGGAGATCCGAGGGAACGAGCAGTACTTC. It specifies CASSLEIRGNEQYF. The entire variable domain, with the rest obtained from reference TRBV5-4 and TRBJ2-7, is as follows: ETGVTQSPTHLIKTRGQQVTLRCSSQSGHNTVSWYQQALGQGPQFIFQYYREEENGRGNFPPRFSGLQFPNYSSELNVNALELDDSALYLCASSLEIRGNEQYFGPGTRLTVT.

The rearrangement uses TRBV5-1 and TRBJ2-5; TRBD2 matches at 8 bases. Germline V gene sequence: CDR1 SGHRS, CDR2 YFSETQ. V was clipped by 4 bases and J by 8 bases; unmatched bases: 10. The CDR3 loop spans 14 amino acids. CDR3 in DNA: TGCGCCAGCAGCCCGGGGGGGCTAGTACGTACCCAGTACTTC. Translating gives CASSPGGLVRTQYF.

CDR3 DNA: TGTGCCAGCAGGACCGGGACAGGGGTCGAGCAGTACTTC. The encoded protein is CASRTGTGVEQYF. This rearrangement joins TRBV28 to TRBJ2-7; 10 bases fit TRBD1. CDR1 is MDHEN and CDR2 is SYDVKM in the germline V gene. This CDR3 is built from 13 residues. The V segment lost 6 bases and the J segment 6 bases; nucleotides outside the gene matches: 5.

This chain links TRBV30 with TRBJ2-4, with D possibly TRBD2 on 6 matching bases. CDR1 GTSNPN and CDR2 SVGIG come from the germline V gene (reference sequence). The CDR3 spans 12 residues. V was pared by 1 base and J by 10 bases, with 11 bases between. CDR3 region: CAWSAPGEIQYF. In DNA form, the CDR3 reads TGTGCCTGGAGTGCGCCGGGGGAAATTCAGTACTTC.

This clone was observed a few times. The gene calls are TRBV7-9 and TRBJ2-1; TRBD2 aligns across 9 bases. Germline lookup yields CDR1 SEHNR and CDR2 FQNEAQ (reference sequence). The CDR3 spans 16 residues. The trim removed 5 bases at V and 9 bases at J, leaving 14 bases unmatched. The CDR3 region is CASSPPGMRGGVEQFF. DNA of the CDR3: TGTGCCAGCAGCCCCCCCGGGATGCGGGGGGGGGTTGAGCAGTTCTTC.